This paragraph covers one TCR beta chain sequence. This entry comes from a study of blood T cell repertoires in COVID-19. Overall study: Samples came from the United States, Italy and Spain, spanning acute and convalescent COVID-19.

In the original analysis: Nucleated cell counts were estimated from reference gene primer amplification. Some clones are missing from TCRdb's copy, which holds only in-frame ones; the method was immunoSEQ multiplex PCR. For V, J and clone size, that table is used; D and trimming come from the DNA. The data hold approximately 250,000 clones, with approximately 86% observed a single time. This receptor was identified in a woman aged 60 to 75 who had recovered from COVID-19. Material: peripheral blood.

Written as DNA, the CDR3 is TGTGCCAGCAGCTTAGGGTATGGAACTCCGACTGCCCGGGAGCTGTTTTTT. Residues: CASSLGYGTPTARELFF. The chain recombines TRBV11-3 with TRBJ2-2; no clear D. V lost 1 base, J lost 9 bases, and 21 bases lay in between. Germline CDR1 SGHNT, CDR2 YENEEA. This CDR3 has 17 amino acids.